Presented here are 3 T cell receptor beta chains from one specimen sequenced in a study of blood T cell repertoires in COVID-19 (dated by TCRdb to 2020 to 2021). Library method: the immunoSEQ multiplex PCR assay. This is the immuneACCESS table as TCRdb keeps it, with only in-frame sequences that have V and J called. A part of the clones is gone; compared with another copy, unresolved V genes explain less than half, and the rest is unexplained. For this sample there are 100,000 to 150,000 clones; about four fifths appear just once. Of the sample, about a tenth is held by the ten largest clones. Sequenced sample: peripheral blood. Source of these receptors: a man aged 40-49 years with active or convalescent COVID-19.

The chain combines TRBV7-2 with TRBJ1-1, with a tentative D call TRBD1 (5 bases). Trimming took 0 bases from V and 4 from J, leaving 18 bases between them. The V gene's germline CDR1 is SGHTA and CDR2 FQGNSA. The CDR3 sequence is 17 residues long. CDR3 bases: TGTGCCAGCAGCTTAGCGGGGACTAGGGGACGGATCACTGAAGCTTTCTTT. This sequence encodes CASSLAGTRGRITEAFF.

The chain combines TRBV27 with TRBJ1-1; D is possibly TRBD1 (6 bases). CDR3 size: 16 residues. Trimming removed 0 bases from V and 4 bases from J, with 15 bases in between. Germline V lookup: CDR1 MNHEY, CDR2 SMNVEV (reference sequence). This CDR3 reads CASSLSTLTGLTEAFF. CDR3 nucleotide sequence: TGTGCCAGCAGTTTATCGACACTGACAGGCCTCACTGAAGCTTTCTTT.

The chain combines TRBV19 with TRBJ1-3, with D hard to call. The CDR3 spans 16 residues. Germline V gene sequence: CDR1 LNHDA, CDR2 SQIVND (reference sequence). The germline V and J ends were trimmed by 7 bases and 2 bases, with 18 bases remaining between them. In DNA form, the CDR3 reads TGTGCCAGTACTTCCCTCGTGGGAGAACCTGGAAACACCATATATTTT. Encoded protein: CASTSLVGEPGNTIYF.